The next 2 T cell receptor beta chains were all read from a single sample in a study of cytomegalovirus exposure and HLA in healthy donors. Libraries were prepared by immunoSEQ multiplex PCR; TCRdb keeps only in-frame clonotypes and omits some of them. Counted here are tens of thousands of clones, roughly 90% occurring once; the ten biggest clones make up around 1%. The material sequenced was PBMCs. The receptor set was obtained from a man between 18 and 35 years old in good health and CMV-seronegative.

The CDR3 nucleotides read TGTGCCAGCAGCTTAGGACCGGGACAGGGTCGCACCGGGGAGCTGTTTTTT. It encodes CASSLGPGQGRTGELFF. The chain combines TRBV11-2 with TRBJ2-2; TRBD1 matches 9 bases. V lost 1 base and J lost 4; bases outside the gene matches: 7. CDR1 SGHAT and CDR2 FQNNGV come from the germline V gene. The CDR3 loop spans 17 amino acids. Full variable domain (missing parts from reference TRBV11-2 and TRBJ2-2): EAGVAQSPRYKIIEKRQSVAFWCNPISGHATLYWYQQILGQGPKLLIQFQNNGVVDDSQLPKDRFSAERLKGVDSTLKIQPAKLEDSAVYLCASSLGPGQGRTGELFFGEGSRLTVL.

The rearrangement uses TRBV6-1 and TRBJ2-1; 8 bases fit TRBD2. The CDR3 has 16 amino acids. CDR1 is MNHNS and CDR2 is SASEGT in the germline V gene. V dropped 0 bases and J dropped 3; count of bases not matched to a gene: 4. CDR3 DNA: TGTGCCAGCAGTGAAGCCGGGACTAGGTACTACAATGAGCAGTTCTTC. Its translation: CASSEAGTRYYNEQFF.